This T cell receptor (beta chain) was recovered during a study of cytomegalovirus exposure and HLA in healthy donors. Study at large: A preliminary data release comprised around 85 million unique TCRs obtained from HLA-typed donors.

Regarding this clone: Antigen unknown.

Amplification used 60 Vbeta primers and 13 Jbeta primers. Profiling relied on immunoSEQ multiplex PCR, and the TCRdb table lists in-frame clones only, not all of them. The sample records approximately 100,000 clones, around three quarters being singletons. The CDR3 is 17 residues long. Between the trimmed V and J ends, which lost 1 base and 0 bases, there was a span of 11 bases. CDR1 and CDR2 from the germline V gene are SGHRS and YFSETQ. Study-wide points: Upon later analysis, TCR association rates were observed to vary by HLA locus, being highest for DRB1 and lowest for HLA-C.

The material sequenced was PBMCs. The clonotype was recovered from a female donor in good health and CMV-seropositive. This chain links TRBV5-1 with TRBJ2-6; no definite D call. CDR3 bases: TGCGCCAGCAGCTTGACCCTAACCCACTCTGGGGCCAACGTCCTGACTTTC. Translating it yields CASSLTLTHSGANVLTF. Using reference TRBV5-1 and TRBJ2-6 for the parts outside the CDR3, the full variable domain is KAGVTQTPRYLIKTRGQQVTLSCSPISGHRSVSWYQQTPGQGLQFLFEYFSETQRNKGNFPGRFSGRQFSNSRSEMNVSTLELGDSALYLCASSLTLTHSGANVLTFGAGSRLTVL.